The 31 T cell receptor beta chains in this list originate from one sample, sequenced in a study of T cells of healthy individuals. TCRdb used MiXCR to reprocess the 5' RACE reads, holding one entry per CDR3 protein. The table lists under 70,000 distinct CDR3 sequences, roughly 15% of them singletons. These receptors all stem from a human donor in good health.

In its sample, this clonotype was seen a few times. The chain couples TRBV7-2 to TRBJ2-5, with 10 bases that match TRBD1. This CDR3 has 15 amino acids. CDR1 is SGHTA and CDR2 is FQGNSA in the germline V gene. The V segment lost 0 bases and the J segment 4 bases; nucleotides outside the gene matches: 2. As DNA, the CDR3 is TGTGCCAGCAGCTTAGCAGGACAGGGGGGAGAGACCCAGTACTTC. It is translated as CASSLAGQGGETQYF.

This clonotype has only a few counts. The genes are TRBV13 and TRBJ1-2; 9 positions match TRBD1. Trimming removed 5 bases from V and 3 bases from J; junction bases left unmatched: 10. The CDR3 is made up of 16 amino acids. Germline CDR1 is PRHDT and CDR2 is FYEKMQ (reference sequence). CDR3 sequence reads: CASSIRTGDGDYGYTF. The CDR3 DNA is TGTGCCAGCAGCATCAGGACAGGGGACGGTGACTATGGCTACACCTTC.

The CDR3 loop reads CSARLQRNYGYTF. The CDR3 nucleotides read TGCAGTGCTAGATTGCAGCGAAACTATGGCTACACCTTC. The chain combines TRBV20-1 with TRBJ1-2; no reliable D call. The V end was cut by 2 bases, the J end by 2 bases, with 9 bases between. CDR3 length: 13 residues. From germline, CDR1 is DFQATT and CDR2 SNEGSKA (reference sequence).

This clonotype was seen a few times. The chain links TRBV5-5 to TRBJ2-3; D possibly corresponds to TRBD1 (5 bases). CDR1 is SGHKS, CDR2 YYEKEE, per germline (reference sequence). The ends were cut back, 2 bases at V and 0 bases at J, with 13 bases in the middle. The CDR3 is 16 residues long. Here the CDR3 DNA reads TGTGCCAGCAGCTTTCCTCAGGGTACCAGCACAGATACGCAGTATTTT. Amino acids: CASSFPQGTSTDTQYF. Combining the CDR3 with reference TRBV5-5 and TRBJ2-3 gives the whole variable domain DAGVTQSPTHLIKTRGQQVTLRCSPISGHKSVSWYQQVLGQGPQFIFQYYEKEERGRGNFPDRFSARQFPNYSSELNVNALLLGDSALYLCASSFPQGTSTDTQYFGPGTRLTVL.

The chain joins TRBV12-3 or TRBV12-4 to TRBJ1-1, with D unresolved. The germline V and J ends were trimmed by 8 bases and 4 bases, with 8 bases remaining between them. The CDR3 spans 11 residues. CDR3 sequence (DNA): TGTGCCAGCCGGGAAACCACTGAAGCTTTCTTT. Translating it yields CASRETTEAFF.

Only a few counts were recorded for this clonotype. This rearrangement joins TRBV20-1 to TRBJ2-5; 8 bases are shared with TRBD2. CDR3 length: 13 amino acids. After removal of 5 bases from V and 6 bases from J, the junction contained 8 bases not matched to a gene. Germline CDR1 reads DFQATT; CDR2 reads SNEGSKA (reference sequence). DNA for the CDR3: TGCAGTGCTGTCCCAAGCGGGAGAAAGACCCAGTACTTC. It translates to CSAVPSGRKTQYF.

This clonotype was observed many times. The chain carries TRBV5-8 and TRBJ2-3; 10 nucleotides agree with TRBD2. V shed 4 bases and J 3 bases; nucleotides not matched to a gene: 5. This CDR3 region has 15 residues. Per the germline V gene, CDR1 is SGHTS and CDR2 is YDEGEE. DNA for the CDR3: TGTGCCAGCAGCGGAGGACTAGCGGAGACAGATACGCAGTATTTT. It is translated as CASSGGLAETDTQYF. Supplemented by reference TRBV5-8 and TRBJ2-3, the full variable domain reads EAGVTQSPTHLIKTRGQQATLRCSPISGHTSVYWYQQALGLGLQFLLWYDEGEERNRGNFPPRFSGRQFPNYSSELNVNALELEDSALYLCASSGGLAETDTQYFGPGTRLTVL.

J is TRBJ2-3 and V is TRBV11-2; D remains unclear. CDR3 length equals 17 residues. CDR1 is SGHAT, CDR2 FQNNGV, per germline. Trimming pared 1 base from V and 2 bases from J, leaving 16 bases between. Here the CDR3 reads CASSLVGPSRFTDTQYF. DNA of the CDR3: TGTGCCAGCAGCTTAGTAGGGCCTAGTCGGTTCACAGATACGCAGTATTTT.

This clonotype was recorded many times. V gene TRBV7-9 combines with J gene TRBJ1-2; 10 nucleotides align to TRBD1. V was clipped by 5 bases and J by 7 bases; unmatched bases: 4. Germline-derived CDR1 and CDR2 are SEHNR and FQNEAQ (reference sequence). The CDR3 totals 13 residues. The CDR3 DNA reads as TGTGCCAGCAGCCCGGGACAGGGGTTTGGCTACACCTTC. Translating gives CASSPGQGFGYTF.

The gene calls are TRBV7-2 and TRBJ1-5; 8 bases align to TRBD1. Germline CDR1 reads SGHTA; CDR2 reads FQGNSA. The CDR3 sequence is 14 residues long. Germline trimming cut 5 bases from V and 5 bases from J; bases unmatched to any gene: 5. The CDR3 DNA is TGTGCCAGCAGCGCACAGGGGGGAGATCAGCCCCAGCATTTT. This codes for CASSAQGGDQPQHF.

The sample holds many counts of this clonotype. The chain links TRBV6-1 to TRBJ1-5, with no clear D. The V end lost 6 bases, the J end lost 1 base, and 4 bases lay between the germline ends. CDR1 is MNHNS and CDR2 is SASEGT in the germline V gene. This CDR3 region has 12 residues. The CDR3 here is CASRESNQPQHF. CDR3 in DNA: TGTGCCAGCAGGGAAAGCAATCAGCCCCAGCATTTT.

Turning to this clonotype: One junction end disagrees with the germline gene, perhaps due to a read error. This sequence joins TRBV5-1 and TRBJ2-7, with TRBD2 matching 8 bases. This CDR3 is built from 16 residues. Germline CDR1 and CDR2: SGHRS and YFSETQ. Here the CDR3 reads CASSPTSGSLAYEQYF. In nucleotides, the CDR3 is TGTGCCAGCAGCCCGACGAGCGGGAGTCTCGCCTACGAGCAGTACTTC.

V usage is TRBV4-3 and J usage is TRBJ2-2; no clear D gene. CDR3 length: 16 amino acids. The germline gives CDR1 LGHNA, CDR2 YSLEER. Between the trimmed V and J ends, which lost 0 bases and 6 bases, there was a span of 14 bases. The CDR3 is CASSQDFADEAGELFF. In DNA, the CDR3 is TGCGCCAGCAGCCAAGATTTTGCAGATGAGGCCGGGGAGCTGTTTTTT.

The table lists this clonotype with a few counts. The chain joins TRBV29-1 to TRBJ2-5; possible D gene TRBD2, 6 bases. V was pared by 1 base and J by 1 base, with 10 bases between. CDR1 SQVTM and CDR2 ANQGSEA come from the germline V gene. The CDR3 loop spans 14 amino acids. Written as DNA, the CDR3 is TGCAGCGTTGAAGGGGGGGACTTCCAAGAGACCCAGTACTTC. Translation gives CSVEGGDFQETQYF.

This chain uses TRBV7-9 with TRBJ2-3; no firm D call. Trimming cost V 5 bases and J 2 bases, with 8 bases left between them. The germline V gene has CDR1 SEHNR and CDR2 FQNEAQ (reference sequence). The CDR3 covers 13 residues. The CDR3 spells CASSPRNTDTQYF. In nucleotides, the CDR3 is TGTGCCAGCAGCCCAAGGAACACAGATACGCAGTATTTT. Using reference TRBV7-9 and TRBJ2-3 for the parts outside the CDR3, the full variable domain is DTGVSQNPRHKITKRGQNVTFRCDPISEHNRLYWYRQTLGQGPEFLTYFQNEAQLEKSRLLSDRFSAERPKGSFSTLEIQRTEQGDSAMYLCASSPRNTDTQYFGPGTRLTVL.

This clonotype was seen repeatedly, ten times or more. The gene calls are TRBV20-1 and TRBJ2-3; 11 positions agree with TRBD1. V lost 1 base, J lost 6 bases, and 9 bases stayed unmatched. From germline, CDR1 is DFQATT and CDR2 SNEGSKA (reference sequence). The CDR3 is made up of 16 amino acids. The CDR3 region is CSARGPGTGGVDTQYF. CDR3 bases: TGCAGTGCTAGAGGGCCGGGGACAGGGGGTGTGGATACGCAGTATTTT.

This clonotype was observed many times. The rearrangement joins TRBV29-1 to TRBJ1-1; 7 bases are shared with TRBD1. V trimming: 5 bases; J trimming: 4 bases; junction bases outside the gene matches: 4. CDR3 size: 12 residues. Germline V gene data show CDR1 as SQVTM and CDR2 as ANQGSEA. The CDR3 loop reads CSVYRGGTEAFF. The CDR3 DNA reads TGCAGCGTTTACAGGGGTGGCACTGAAGCTTTCTTT.

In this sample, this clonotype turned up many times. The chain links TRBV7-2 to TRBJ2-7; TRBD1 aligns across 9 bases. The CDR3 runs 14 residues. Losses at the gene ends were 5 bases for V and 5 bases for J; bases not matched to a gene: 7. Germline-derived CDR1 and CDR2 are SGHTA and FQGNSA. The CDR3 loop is CASSQDRGRNEQYF. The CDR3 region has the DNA TGTGCCAGCAGCCAGGACAGGGGAAGGAACGAGCAGTACTTC.

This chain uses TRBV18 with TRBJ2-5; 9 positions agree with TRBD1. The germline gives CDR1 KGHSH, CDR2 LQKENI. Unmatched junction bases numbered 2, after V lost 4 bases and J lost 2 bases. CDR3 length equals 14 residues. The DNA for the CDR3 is TGTGCCAGCTCACGGGACAGGGTACAAGAGACCCAGTACTTC. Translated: CASSRDRVQETQYF.

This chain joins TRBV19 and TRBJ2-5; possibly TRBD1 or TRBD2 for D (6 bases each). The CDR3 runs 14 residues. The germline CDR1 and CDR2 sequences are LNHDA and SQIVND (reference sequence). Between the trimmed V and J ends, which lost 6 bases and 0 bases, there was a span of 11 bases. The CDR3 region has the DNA TGTGCCAGTAGCCCTGGGGGGCACCAAGAGACCCAGTACTTC. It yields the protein CASSPGGHQETQYF.

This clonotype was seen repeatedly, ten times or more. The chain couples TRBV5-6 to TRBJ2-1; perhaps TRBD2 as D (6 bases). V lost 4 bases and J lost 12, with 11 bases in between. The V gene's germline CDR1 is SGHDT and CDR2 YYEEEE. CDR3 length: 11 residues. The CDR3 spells CASSRDSGQFF. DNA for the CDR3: TGTGCCAGCAGCCGGGATAGCGGGCAGTTCTTC.

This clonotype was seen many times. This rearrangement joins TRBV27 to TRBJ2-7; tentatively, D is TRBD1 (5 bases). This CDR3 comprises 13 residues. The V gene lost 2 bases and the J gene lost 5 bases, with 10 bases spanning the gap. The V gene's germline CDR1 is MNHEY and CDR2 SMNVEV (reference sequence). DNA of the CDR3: TGTGCCAGCAGTTTAGGCAGGGTGGACGAGCAGTACTTC. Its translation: CASSLGRVDEQYF.

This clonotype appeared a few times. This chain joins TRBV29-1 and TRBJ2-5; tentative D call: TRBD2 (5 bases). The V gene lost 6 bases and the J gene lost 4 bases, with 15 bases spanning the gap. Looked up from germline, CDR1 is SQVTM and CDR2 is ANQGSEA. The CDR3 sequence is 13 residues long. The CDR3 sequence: CSVSSGMSETQYF. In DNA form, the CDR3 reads TGCAGCGTCTCCTCGGGAATGTCAGAGACCCAGTACTTC.

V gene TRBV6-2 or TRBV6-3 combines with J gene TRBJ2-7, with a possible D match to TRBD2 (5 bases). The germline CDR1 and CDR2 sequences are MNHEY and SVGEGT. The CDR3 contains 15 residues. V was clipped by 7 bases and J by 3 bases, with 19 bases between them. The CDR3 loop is CASMRTDRWDYEQYF. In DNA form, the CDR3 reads TGTGCCAGCATGAGGACTGACCGGTGGGACTACGAGCAGTACTTC.

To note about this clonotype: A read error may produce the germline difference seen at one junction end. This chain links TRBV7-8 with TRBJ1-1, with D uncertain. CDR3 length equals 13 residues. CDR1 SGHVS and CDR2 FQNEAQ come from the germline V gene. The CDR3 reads CASSQTSETPRAF. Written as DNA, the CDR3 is TGTGCCAGCAGTCAGACATCGGAGACTCCTCGGGCGTTT.

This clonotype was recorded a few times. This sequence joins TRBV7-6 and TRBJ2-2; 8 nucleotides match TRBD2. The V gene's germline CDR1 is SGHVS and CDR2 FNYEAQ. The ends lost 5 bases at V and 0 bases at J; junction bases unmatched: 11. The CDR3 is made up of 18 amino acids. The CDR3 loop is CASSPGGAGGTNTGELFF. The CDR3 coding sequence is TGTGCCAGCAGCCCCGGAGGTGCGGGGGGCACGAACACCGGGGAGCTGTTTTTT.

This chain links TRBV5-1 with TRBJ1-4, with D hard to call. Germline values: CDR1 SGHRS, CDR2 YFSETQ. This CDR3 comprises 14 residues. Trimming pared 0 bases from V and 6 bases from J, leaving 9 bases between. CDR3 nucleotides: TGCGCCAGCAGCTTGGGTCGCGGTGATGAAAAACTGTTTTTT. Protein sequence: CASSLGRGDEKLFF.

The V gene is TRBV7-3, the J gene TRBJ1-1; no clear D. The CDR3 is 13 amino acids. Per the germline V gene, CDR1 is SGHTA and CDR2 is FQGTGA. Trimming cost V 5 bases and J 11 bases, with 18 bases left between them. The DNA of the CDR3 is TGTGCCAGCAGCCCCCGAATTACCTTAAGGGCTTTCTTT. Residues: CASSPRITLRAFF.

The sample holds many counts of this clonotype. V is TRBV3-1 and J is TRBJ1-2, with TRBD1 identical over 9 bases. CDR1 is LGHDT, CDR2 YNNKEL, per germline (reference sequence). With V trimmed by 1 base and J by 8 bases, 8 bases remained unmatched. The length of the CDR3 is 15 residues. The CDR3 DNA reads TGTGCCAGCAGCCAAGTCTCCGGGACAGGGAACGGCTACACCTTC. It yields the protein CASSQVSGTGNGYTF.

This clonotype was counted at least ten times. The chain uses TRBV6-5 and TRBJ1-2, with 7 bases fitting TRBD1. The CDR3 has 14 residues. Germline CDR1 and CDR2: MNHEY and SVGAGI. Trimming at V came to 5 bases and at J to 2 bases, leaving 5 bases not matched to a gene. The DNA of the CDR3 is TGTGCCAGCAGTAAGCTACAGGGGAACTATGGCTACACCTTC. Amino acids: CASSKLQGNYGYTF.

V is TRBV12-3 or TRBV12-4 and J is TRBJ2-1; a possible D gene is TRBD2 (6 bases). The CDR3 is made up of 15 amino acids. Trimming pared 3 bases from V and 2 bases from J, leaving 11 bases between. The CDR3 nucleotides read TGTGCCAGCAGTTTGGGGCGGGGCACCTACAATGAGCAGTTCTTC. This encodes CASSLGRGTYNEQFF.